These T cell receptor beta chains were read from a single sample in a study of cytomegalovirus exposure and HLA in healthy donors. Clones were sequenced by immunoSEQ multiplex PCR, and TCRdb holds only the in-frame ones, with some missing. The data contain 130,000 to 150,000 clones, about 80% of them seen just once; the ten biggest clones take up less than 15%. Specimen: PBMCs. These receptors were taken from a man between 35 and 55 years old in good health and CMV-seropositive. CDR3s include the opening cysteine and the closing phenylalanine or tryptophan. A D gene is named only where the DNA matches it firmly. Size tells how often a clone was seen (once, few, many) or the class of an expanded clone, and some rows leave it out.

D: TRBD1
J: TRBJ2-3
V: TRBV7-2
size: few
DNA: TGTGCCAGCAGCACCGGACAGGCCACAAGTTCGGATACGCAGTATTTT
CDR3: CASSTGQATSSDTQYF

D: NA
J: TRBJ1-1
V: TRBV2
size: NA
DNA: TGTGCCAGCAGTTCGTGGGCCGACACTGAAGCTTTCTTT
CDR3: CASSSWADTEAFF

D: NA
J: TRBJ1-1
V: TRBV27
size: NA
DNA: TGTGCCAGCACCCCTCTGGTTGGGGGCGTCACTGAAGCTTTCTTT
CDR3: CASTPLVGGVTEAFF

D: NA
J: TRBJ1-3
V: TRBV15
size: few
DNA: TGTGCCACCAGCAGAAGCGACGGAAACACCATATATTTT
CDR3: CATSRSDGNTIYF

D: TRBD1
J: TRBJ2-7
V: TRBV5-5
size: NA
DNA: TGTGCCAGCAGAACGGGACAGACATCAGCCTACGAGCAGTACTTC
CDR3: CASRTGQTSAYEQYF

D: NA
J: TRBJ2-2
V: TRBV27
size: NA
DNA: TGTGCCAGCAGTTTGTACGGGGGGAACACCGGGGAGCTGTTTTTT
CDR3: CASSLYGGNTGELFF

D: TRBD2
J: TRBJ2-1
V: TRBV5-4
size: NA
DNA: TGTGCCAGCAGCTTAGGGACTAGCGGGAGTTGGAATGAGCAGTTCTTC
CDR3: CASSLGTSGSWNEQFF

D: TRBD2
J: TRBJ2-7
V: TRBV5-1
size: NA
DNA: TGCGCCAGCAGCCCGGGACTAGCGGGAGGGGAGCAGTACTTC
CDR3: CASSPGLAGGEQYF

D: TRBD2
J: TRBJ2-2
V: TRBV6-1
size: NA
DNA: TGTGCCAGCAGTGGGACTAGCGGGACCACCGGGGAGCTGTTTTTT
CDR3: CASSGTSGTTGELFF

D: NA
J: TRBJ2-7
V: TRBV6-6
size: NA
DNA: TGTGCCAGCAGTCGGACTTTAGCCTACGAGCAGTACTTC
CDR3: CASSRTLAYEQYF

D: TRBD2
J: TRBJ2-7
V: TRBV13
size: NA
DNA: TGTGCCAGCAGCTTTGGGACTAGCGGGGGGAACTCCTACGAGCAGTACTTC
CDR3: CASSFGTSGGNSYEQYF

D: NA
J: TRBJ2-1
V: TRBV7-6
size: NA
DNA: TGTGCCAGCAGCTCCGGGACAAGCACCTACAATGAGCAGTTCTTC
CDR3: CASSSGTSTYNEQFF

D: TRBD2
J: TRBJ2-7
V: TRBV7-2
size: few
DNA: TGTGCCAGCGCGGGATTAGCGGGAGCCCTGGGGCAGTACTTC
CDR3: CASAGLAGALGQYF

D: NA
J: TRBJ2-7
V: TRBV20-1
size: once
DNA: TGCAGTGCTAGACCCCAATACGAGCAGTACTTC
CDR3: CSARPQYEQYF

D: NA
J: TRBJ1-1
V: TRBV15
size: NA
DNA: TGTGCCACCAGCAGAGATCTGAGCGTACACACTGAAGCTTTCTTT
CDR3: CATSRDLSVHTEAFF

D: NA
J: TRBJ2-7
V: TRBV9
size: NA
DNA: TGTGCCAGCAGCGCCAGCGTTTCGGGTTTTATCTACGAGCAGTACTTC
CDR3: CASSASVSGFIYEQYF

D: TRBD2
J: TRBJ2-7
V: TRBV18
size: NA
DNA: TGTGCCAGCTCACCGACTAGCGGGAGGGCCTCCTACGAGCAGTACTTC
CDR3: CASSPTSGRASYEQYF

D: TRBD1
J: TRBJ1-1
V: TRBV28
size: NA
DNA: TGTGCCAGCAGTTACAGGGGAAGCACTGAAGCTTTCTTT
CDR3: CASSYRGSTEAFF

D: NA
J: TRBJ1-1
V: TRBV5-4
size: many
DNA: TGTGCCAGCAGCAGGCTAGAGGATGATGAAGCTTTCTTT
CDR3: CASSRLEDDEAFF

D: TRBD1
J: TRBJ1-1
V: TRBV6-1
size: few
DNA: TGTGCCAGCAGGACAGGGCACACTGAAGCTTTCTTT
CDR3: CASRTGHTEAFF

D: TRBD2
J: TRBJ2-2
V: TRBV7-8
size: NA
DNA: TGTGCCAGCAGCTTGGGGACTATACGCGGGGAGCTGTTTTTT
CDR3: CASSLGTIRGELFF

D: NA
J: TRBJ1-1
V: TRBV5-1
size: NA
DNA: TGCGCCAGCAGCTTAGCTCTACAGGGAAAGGGTAACACTGAAGCTTTCTTT
CDR3: CASSLALQGKGNTEAFF

D: TRBD2
J: TRBJ2-1
V: TRBV10-3
size: NA
DNA: TGTGCCATCAGTGAGTGGCTCCAGAGCTTAGCGGGAGGGCGTTATGAGCAGTTCTTC
CDR3: CAISEWLQSLAGGRYEQFF

D: NA
J: TRBJ1-3
V: TRBV27
size: NA
DNA: TGTGCCAGCAGTCCTTTAGACAGCTCTGGAAACACCATATATTTT
CDR3: CASSPLDSSGNTIYF

D: TRBD2
J: TRBJ2-7
V: TRBV11-3
size: NA
DNA: TGTGCCAGCAGCTTAGGGTCCGGGACTAGCGGTTACTACGAGCAGTACTTC
CDR3: CASSLGSGTSGYYEQYF

D: NA
J: TRBJ1-1
V: TRBV5-4
size: few
DNA: TGTGCCAGCAGCTTGGGACAGCGGAACACTGAAGCTTTCTTT
CDR3: CASSLGQRNTEAFF

D: TRBD2
J: TRBJ2-5
V: TRBV5-1
size: NA
DNA: TGCGCCAGCAGCTTGGGGAGCGGGACTTCGGAGACCCAGTACTTC
CDR3: CASSLGSGTSETQYF

D: NA
J: TRBJ2-1
V: TRBV18
size: NA
DNA: TGTGCCAGCTCAGAAAGACAGTCCTACAATGAGCAGTTCTTC
CDR3: CASSERQSYNEQFF

D: NA
J: TRBJ2-7
V: TRBV7-2
size: once
DNA: TGTGCCAGCAGCTGGACTCTGCCCACCTACGAGCAGTACTTC
CDR3: CASSWTLPTYEQYF

D: NA
J: TRBJ2-7
V: TRBV5-6
size: NA
DNA: TGTGCCAGCAGCTTGGGGGTGACAGAATTCTACGAGCAGTACTTC
CDR3: CASSLGVTEFYEQYF

D: NA
J: TRBJ1-3
V: TRBV7-9
size: NA
DNA: TGTGCCAGCAGCCCCTGGAGGCAGGGGCAGGACACCATATATTTT
CDR3: CASSPWRQGQDTIYF

D: NA
J: TRBJ1-2
V: TRBV14
size: NA
DNA: TGTGCCAGCAGCCAAGTGGGAGCGGGGGCCCGGGGCTACACCTTC
CDR3: CASSQVGAGARGYTF

D: NA
J: TRBJ2-1
V: TRBV11-2
size: NA
DNA: TGTGCCAGCAGCCGAGGGTGGCAGCCCAACAATGAGCAGTTCTTC
CDR3: CASSRGWQPNNEQFF

D: NA
J: TRBJ1-4
V: TRBV10-3
size: NA
DNA: TGTGCCATCGGAACGACAGCTGTAAATGAAAAACTGTTTTTT
CDR3: CAIGTTAVNEKLFF

D: NA
J: TRBJ2-5
V: TRBV10-3
size: NA
DNA: TGTGCCATCAGTGGGGCGACAGGCCAAGAGACCCAGTACTTC
CDR3: CAISGATGQETQYF

D: NA
J: TRBJ1-5
V: TRBV28
size: few
DNA: TGTGCCAGCAGTGGGGCGGGGAAAGCACAGCCCCAGCATTTT
CDR3: CASSGAGKAQPQHF

D: NA
J: TRBJ2-3
V: TRBV2
size: NA
DNA: TGTGCCAGCAGTGAATTAGGAGTGGCTAACACAGATACGCAGTATTTT
CDR3: CASSELGVANTDTQYF

D: TRBD1
J: TRBJ2-7
V: TRBV5-5
size: NA
DNA: TGTGCCAGCAGCTCCAGGGGGTCCTACGAGCAGTACTTC
CDR3: CASSSRGSYEQYF

D: NA
J: TRBJ2-7
V: TRBV5-4
size: few
DNA: TGTGCCAGCAGCTATGGCAGTTCGGACATCTACGAGCAGTACTTC
CDR3: CASSYGSSDIYEQYF

D: NA
J: TRBJ1-1
V: TRBV16
size: NA
DNA: TGTGCCAGCAGCCTGAGCACGGACGGAGGCAACACTGAAGCTTTCTTT
CDR3: CASSLSTDGGNTEAFF

D: TRBD2
J: TRBJ2-7
V: TRBV4-3
size: NA
DNA: TGCGCCAGCAGCCAAGAAGTCGGACTAGCTTCGGTAGAGCAGTACTTC
CDR3: CASSQEVGLASVEQYF

D: TRBD1
J: TRBJ2-1
V: TRBV2
size: NA
DNA: TGTGCCAGCCGGGACAGTTCCCTCGGTGAGCAGTTCTTC
CDR3: CASRDSSLGEQFF

D: NA
J: TRBJ1-2
V: TRBV19
size: NA
DNA: TGTGCCAGTAGTCCCCCGACTCCCCCTTCCTATGGCTACACCTTC
CDR3: CASSPPTPPSYGYTF

D: NA
J: TRBJ1-2
V: TRBV5-3
size: NA
DNA: TGTGCCAGAAGCTTAAAGGGGCACAACTATGGCTACACCTTC
CDR3: CARSLKGHNYGYTF

D: NA
J: TRBJ1-2
V: TRBV6-1
size: NA
DNA: TGTGCCAGCAGCGGCCTTTGGCAGGGAAACGATGGCTACACCTTC
CDR3: CASSGLWQGNDGYTF

D: TRBD1
J: TRBJ1-2
V: TRBV7-9
size: few
DNA: TGTGCCAGCAGCTTCGACAGGGAGGATGGCTACACCTTC
CDR3: CASSFDREDGYTF

D: TRBD1
J: TRBJ2-7
V: TRBV5-1
size: NA
DNA: TGCGCCAGCAGCTCGAGGACAGGGATTTCCTACGAGCAGTACTTC
CDR3: CASSSRTGISYEQYF

D: TRBD2
J: TRBJ2-7
V: TRBV9
size: NA
DNA: TGTGCCAGCAGCCTGGGACTAGCGGCCAATAACCCGACCTACGAGCAGTACTTC
CDR3: CASSLGLAANNPTYEQYF

D: NA
J: TRBJ2-1
V: TRBV7-9
size: NA
DNA: TGTGCCAGCAGCTTTACAACTGGAGGAAGGAGGAGCTCCTACAATGAGCAGTTCTTC
CDR3: CASSFTTGGRRSSYNEQFF

D: TRBD2
J: TRBJ2-5
V: TRBV10-1
size: once
DNA: TGCGCCAGCTCTGGCGGGAGGGCCAAAGAGACCCAGTACTTC
CDR3: CASSGGRAKETQYF

D: TRBD1
J: TRBJ1-5
V: TRBV28
size: NA
DNA: TGTGCCAGCAGTTTCCGGACAGGTTACAATCAGCCCCAGCATTTT
CDR3: CASSFRTGYNQPQHF

D: NA
J: TRBJ2-5
V: TRBV18
size: NA
DNA: TGTGCCAGCTCACAGCAGGGGAGCCCAGAGACCCAGTACTTC
CDR3: CASSQQGSPETQYF

D: TRBD2
J: TRBJ2-7
V: TRBV4-1
size: few
DNA: TGCGCCAGCAGCCAAGCGACTAGCGGGAGATTGAGCGGCGAGCAGTACTTC
CDR3: CASSQATSGRLSGEQYF

D: NA
J: TRBJ2-2
V: TRBV19
size: few
DNA: TGTGCCAGTAGTCAAGGGGCCGGGGAGCTGTTTTTT
CDR3: CASSQGAGELFF

D: NA
J: TRBJ2-1
V: TRBV5-4
size: NA
DNA: TGTGCCAGCAGTTCAGGGGCGAAGTGGAATGAGCAGTTCTTC
CDR3: CASSSGAKWNEQFF

D: TRBD1
J: TRBJ2-1
V: TRBV5-1
size: NA
DNA: TGCGCCAGCAGCCCCGGGACAGGGGAATATGAGCAGTTCTTC
CDR3: CASSPGTGEYEQFF

D: TRBD2
J: TRBJ2-1
V: TRBV2
size: NA
DNA: TGTGCCAGCAGTGTACTAGCGGGAACTCCGTTCTTC
CDR3: CASSVLAGTPFF

D: NA
J: TRBJ2-6
V: TRBV29-1
size: NA
DNA: TGCAGCGTTGAAGAAGGGGGGGCTGGGGCCAACGTCCTGACTTTC
CDR3: CSVEEGGAGANVLTF

D: TRBD1
J: TRBJ2-7
V: TRBV6-1
size: NA
DNA: TGTGCCAGCAGTCTAACAGGGGGCGTAATGGGCGAGCAGTACTTC
CDR3: CASSLTGGVMGEQYF

D: TRBD1
J: TRBJ1-2
V: TRBV6-1
size: NA
DNA: TGTGCCAGCAGTGAATCCGGACAGGGTAACTATGGCTACACCTTC
CDR3: CASSESGQGNYGYTF